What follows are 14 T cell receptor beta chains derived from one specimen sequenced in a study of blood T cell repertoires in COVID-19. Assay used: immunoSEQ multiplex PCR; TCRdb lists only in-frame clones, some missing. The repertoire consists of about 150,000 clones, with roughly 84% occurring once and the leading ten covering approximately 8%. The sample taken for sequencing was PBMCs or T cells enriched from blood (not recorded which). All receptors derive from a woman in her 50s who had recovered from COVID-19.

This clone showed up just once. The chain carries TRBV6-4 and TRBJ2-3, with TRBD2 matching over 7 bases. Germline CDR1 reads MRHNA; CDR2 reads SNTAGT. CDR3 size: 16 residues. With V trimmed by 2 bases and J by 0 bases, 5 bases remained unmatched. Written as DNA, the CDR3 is TGTGCCAGCAGTGACGGGTCTAGCGGAAGCACAGATACGCAGTATTTT. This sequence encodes CASSDGSSGSTDTQYF.

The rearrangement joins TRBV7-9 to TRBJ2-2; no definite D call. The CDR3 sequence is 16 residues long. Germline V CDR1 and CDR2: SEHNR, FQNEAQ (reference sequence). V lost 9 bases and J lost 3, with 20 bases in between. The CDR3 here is CASRVGAGSDTGELFF. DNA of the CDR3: TGTGCCAGTCGGGTTGGTGCTGGAAGCGACACCGGGGAGCTGTTTTTT.

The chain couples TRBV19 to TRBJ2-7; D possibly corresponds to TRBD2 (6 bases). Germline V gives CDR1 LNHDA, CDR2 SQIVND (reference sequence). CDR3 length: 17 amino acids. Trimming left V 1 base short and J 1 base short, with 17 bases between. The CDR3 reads CASSIGSGAGRSYEQYF. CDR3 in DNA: TGTGCCAGTAGTATAGGTTCCGGGGCGGGGAGATCCTACGAGCAGTACTTC.

Here the CDR3 reads CASSSGQPYEQYF. DNA for the CDR3: TGTGCCAGCAGCTCCGGACAGCCCTACGAGCAGTACTTC. The chain employs TRBV5-5 and TRBJ2-7, with a weak D call TRBD1 (6 bases). V dropped 3 bases and J dropped 2 bases, with 9 bases sitting between them. This CDR3 spans 13 amino acids. Germline values: CDR1 SGHKS, CDR2 YYEKEE (reference sequence).

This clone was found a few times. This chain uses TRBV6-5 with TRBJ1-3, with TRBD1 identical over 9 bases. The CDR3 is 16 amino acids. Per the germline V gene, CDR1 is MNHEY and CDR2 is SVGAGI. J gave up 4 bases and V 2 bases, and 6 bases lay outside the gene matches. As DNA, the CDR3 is TGTGCCAGCAGTTACGCCGGGACAGGGTCGGGAAACACCATATATTTT. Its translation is CASSYAGTGSGNTIYF.

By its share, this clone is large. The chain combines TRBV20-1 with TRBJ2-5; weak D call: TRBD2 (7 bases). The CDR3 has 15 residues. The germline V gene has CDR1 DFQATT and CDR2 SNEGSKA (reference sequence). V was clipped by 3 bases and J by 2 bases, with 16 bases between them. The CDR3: CSASPSSGQQETQYF. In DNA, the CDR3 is TGCAGTGCTAGTCCGTCTAGCGGACAGCAAGAGACCCAGTACTTC.

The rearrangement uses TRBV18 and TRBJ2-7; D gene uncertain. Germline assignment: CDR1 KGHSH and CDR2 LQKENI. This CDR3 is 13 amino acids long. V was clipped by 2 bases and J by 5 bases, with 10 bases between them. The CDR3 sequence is CASSPNLVNEQYF. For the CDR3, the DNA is TGTGCCAGCTCACCAAATTTAGTAAACGAGCAGTACTTC.

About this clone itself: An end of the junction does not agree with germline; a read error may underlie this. The DNA of the CDR3 is TGTGCCAGCAGTTACTCGGAGCGTAACTCCTTTTCTTTT. Its protein product is CASSYSERNSFSF. V is TRBV6-2 or TRBV6-3 and J is TRBJ1-3; D remains ambiguous. The CDR3 has 13 amino acids. Germline-derived CDR1 and CDR2 are MNHEY and SVGEGT.

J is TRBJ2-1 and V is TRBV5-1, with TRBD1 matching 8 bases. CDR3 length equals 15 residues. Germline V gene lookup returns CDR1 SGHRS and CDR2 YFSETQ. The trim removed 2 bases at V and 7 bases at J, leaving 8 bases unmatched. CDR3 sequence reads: CASSLQGVGSNEQFF. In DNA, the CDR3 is TGCGCCAGCAGCTTACAGGGGGTGGGTTCAAATGAGCAGTTCTTC.

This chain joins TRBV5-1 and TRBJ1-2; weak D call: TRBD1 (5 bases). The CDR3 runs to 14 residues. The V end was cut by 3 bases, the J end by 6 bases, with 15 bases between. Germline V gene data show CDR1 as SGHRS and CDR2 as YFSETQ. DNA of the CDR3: TGCGCCAGCAGCTACTATCCAGGGTATAATGGCTACACCTTC. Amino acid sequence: CASSYYPGYNGYTF.

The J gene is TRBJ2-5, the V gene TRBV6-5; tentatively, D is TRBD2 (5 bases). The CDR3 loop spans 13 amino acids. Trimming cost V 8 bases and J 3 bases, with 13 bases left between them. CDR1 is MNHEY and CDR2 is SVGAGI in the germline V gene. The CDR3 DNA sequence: TGTGCCAGCGCCCCCACGAGGGAAGAGACCCAGTACTTC. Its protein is CASAPTREETQYF.

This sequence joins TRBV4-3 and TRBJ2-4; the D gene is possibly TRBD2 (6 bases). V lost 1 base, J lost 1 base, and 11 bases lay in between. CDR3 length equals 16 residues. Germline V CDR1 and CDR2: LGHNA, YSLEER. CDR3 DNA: TGCGCCAGCAGCCAAGGAATGGGGGGTGCCAAAAACATTCAGTACTTC. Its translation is CASSQGMGGAKNIQYF.

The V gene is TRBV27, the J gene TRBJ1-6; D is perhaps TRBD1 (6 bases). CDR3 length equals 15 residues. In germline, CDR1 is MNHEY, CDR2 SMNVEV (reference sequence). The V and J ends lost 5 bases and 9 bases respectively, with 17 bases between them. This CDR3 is CASSVLQGVFSPLHF. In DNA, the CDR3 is TGTGCCAGCAGTGTATTACAGGGTGTGTTTTCACCCCTCCACTTT.

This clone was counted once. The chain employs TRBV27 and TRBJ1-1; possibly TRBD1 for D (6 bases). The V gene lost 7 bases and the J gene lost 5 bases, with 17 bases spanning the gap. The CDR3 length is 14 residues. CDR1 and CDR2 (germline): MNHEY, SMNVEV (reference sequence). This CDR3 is CASTRGGGGTEAFF. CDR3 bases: TGTGCCAGCACCAGGGGTGGGGGAGGGACTGAAGCTTTCTTT.